This TCR beta chain comes out of a study of CD8+CD57+ T cells in acquired aplastic anemia. Study at large: The sorted CD4+ and CD8+ cells yielded an average around 3.2 ug of DNA.

The study, taken as a whole, reports: CD8+ Simpson's diversity showed no significant patient-control difference. Patients had approximately 29 CD8+ CDR3 sequences in common with controls (the shared set).

The use of genomic DNA as template underpinned the TCR beta VDJ and CDR3 profiling. A single record per CDR3 protein comes from TCRdb applying MiXCR to the reads. Of roughly 300,000 distinct CDR3 sequences listed, around 60% were seen once; the top ten hold under 8.5%. Germline CDR1 and CDR2: DFQATT and SNEGSKA (reference sequence). V was pared by 6 bases and J by 3 bases, with 18 bases between. CDR3 length equals 14 residues. Concerning this clonotype: The antigen is undetermined.

The material sequenced was sorted CD4+, CD8+, or CD8+CD57+ T cells (not recorded which) from PBMCs. The sequence came from a human donor with severe aplastic anemia or a healthy control (not recorded which). The J gene is TRBJ2-7, the V gene TRBV20-1; either TRBD1 or TRBD2 may supply D (5 bases each). CDR3 loop: CSALAGHGLYEQYF. The CDR3 bases are TGCAGTGCCCTAGCCGGACACGGCCTCTACGAGCAGTACTTC.